This TCR beta chain is drawn from a study of a mutant IDH1 vaccine in newly diagnosed glioma. Study in general: Patients came in for eight vaccinations, in weeks 1, 3, 5, 7, 11, 15, 19 and 23. The first vaccination came 4-6 weeks after radiotherapy alone, or with temozolomide cycles.

Time point denoted: week 11, during vaccination. Vaccinated patients received 300 ug of mutant IDH1 20-mer peptide per dose, with topical imiquimod. Per the germline V gene, CDR1 is MNHEY and CDR2 is SMNVEV (reference sequence). This CDR3 is built from 13 residues. With 3 bases removed from V and 5 bases from J, the gap between germline ends came to 10 bases. A note on this clone: Its matching antigen is unknown.

Generated by immunoSEQ multiplex PCR, the TCRdb table keeps only in-frame clones and is missing some. The data show tens of thousands of clones, with around 70% seen just once and around 10% held by the top ten. The receptor was derived from a man younger than 35 with glioma. Some clones in this sample may be carry-over from other donors' samples. The sample was peripheral blood mononuclear cells (PBMCs), taken from a glioma patient whose treatment included an IDH1 peptide vaccine. The genes are TRBV27 and TRBJ2-5; tentatively, D is TRBD1 (5 bases). The CDR3 reads CASSFAGPETQYF. CDR3 DNA sequence: TGTGCCAGCAGTTTTGCAGGGCCGGAGACCCAGTACTTC.